One and the same sample provided the 19 T cell receptor beta chains below, sequenced in a study of shared clonotypes between healthy human individuals. Repertoires were generated with immunoSEQ multiplex PCR, while TCRdb's copy carries only in-frame clones and drops some. The table has approximately 500,000 clones, approximately 82% seen once; the top ten hold about 12%. The sample comprised PBMCs. Receptors were obtained from a woman aged 40 to 50 in good health. Some clones in this sample may be carry-over from other donors' samples.

This clone was detected only a few times. The CDR3 spells CASSQDWARGYGYTF. The CDR3 coding sequence is TGCGCCAGCAGCCAAGATTGGGCTCGGGGCTATGGCTACACCTTC. The rearrangement uses TRBV4-1 and TRBJ1-2; no clear D gene. Trimming took off 0 bases at V and 4 bases at J, with 12 bases between the two ends. This CDR3 spans 15 amino acids. The germline gives CDR1 MGHRA, CDR2 YSYEKL.

The chain uses TRBV19 and TRBJ1-1, with D uncertain. Trimming stripped 5 bases from V and 1 base from J, with 8 bases between. This CDR3 region has 13 residues. Germline CDR1 and CDR2: LNHDA and SQIVND (reference sequence). The CDR3 region has the DNA TGTGCCAGTAGTCCCCACCAGAACACTGAAGCTTTCTTT. Its protein is CASSPHQNTEAFF.

The chain links TRBV7-9 to TRBJ2-3; D uncertain. This CDR3 is 13 amino acids long. V lost 1 base and J lost 1, with 3 bases in between. CDR1 is SEHNR, CDR2 FQNEAQ, per germline (reference sequence). The CDR3 here is CASSLDGTDTQYF. The DNA of the CDR3 is TGTGCCAGCAGCTTAGACGGCACAGATACGCAGTATTTT.

The genes are TRBV4-1 and TRBJ2-7, with D unclear. In germline, CDR1 is MGHRA, CDR2 YSYEKL. Trimming shortened V by 4 bases and J by 0 bases, and 13 bases separated the two germline ends. The CDR3 extends over 15 amino acids. The CDR3 is CASSRVGISSYEQYF. The CDR3 DNA follows: TGCGCCAGCAGCCGGGTGGGGATTAGCTCCTACGAGCAGTACTTC.

J is TRBJ2-2 and V is TRBV2, with 13 bases matching TRBD2. The CDR3 sequence is 14 residues long. The V gene's germline CDR1 is SNHLY and CDR2 FYNNEI. The V and J ends lost 6 bases and 8 bases, in that order; junction bases with no gene match: 3. The CDR3 nucleotides are TGTGCCAGCAGGGTGACTAGCGGGAGGGGGGAGCTGTTTTTT. Translating it yields CASRVTSGRGELFF.

Details on this clone: One junction end disagrees with the germline gene, perhaps due to a read error. The chain is built from TRBV4-1 and TRBJ1-5; D unresolved. This CDR3 contains 14 residues. Germline assignment: CDR1 MGHRA and CDR2 YSYEKL. This CDR3 reads CASSLLGSTQPQHF. In DNA, the CDR3 is TGCGCCAGCAGCCTACTGGGGAGCACTCAGCCCCAGCATTTT.

There are a few counts of this clone. V is TRBV6-1 and J is TRBJ2-6; no firm D call. This CDR3 is 15 amino acids long. CDR1 is MNHNS and CDR2 is SASEGT in the germline V gene. Trimming took 1 base from V and 4 from J, leaving 8 bases between them. The CDR3 loop reads CASSEGASGANVLTF. The CDR3, as DNA: TGTGCCAGCAGTGAAGGCGCGAGCGGGGCCAACGTCCTGACTTTC.

Details on this clone: This sample includes further DNA sequences coding for the same CDR3. The chain has TRBV11-1 and TRBJ1-1, with a possible D match to TRBD1 (5 bases). V was cut by 6 bases and J by 10 bases, with 18 bases left in between. Per the germline V gene, CDR1 is SGHAT and CDR2 is FQDESV (reference sequence). This CDR3 spans 13 amino acids. The CDR3 nucleotides are TGTGCCAGCAGTTTACGACAGACTTTCCGAGCTTTCTTT. Translation gives CASSLRQTFRAFF.

This clone was recorded a few times. The rearrangement links TRBV7-2 to TRBJ2-5, with TRBD1 identical over 7 bases. The J call may be wrong; the DNA end is better matched by TRBJ2-7. The CDR3 covers 13 residues. Germline loops: CDR1 SGHTA, CDR2 FQGNSA. The CDR3 DNA is TGTGCCAGCAGGCCTACAGGGGTCTACGAGCAGTACTTC. Translation gives CASRPTGVYEQYF.

The chain uses TRBV6-1 and TRBJ1-3; the D gene is possibly TRBD1 (6 bases). Germline V CDR1 and CDR2: MNHNS, SASEGT. The V end was cut by 3 bases, the J end by 8 bases, with 20 bases between. The length of the CDR3 is 16 residues. This CDR3 is CASSEDSAALVDTIYF. In DNA form, the CDR3 reads TGTGCCAGCAGTGAGGACAGTGCGGCACTTGTCGACACCATATATTTT.

V is TRBV5-1 and J is TRBJ2-1; D uncertain. The ends were cut back, 4 bases at V and 5 bases at J, with 13 bases in the middle. The germline V gene encodes CDR1 SGHRS and CDR2 YFSETQ. The CDR3 consists of 14 residues. CDR3 loop: CASSVQVGNNEQFF. The CDR3 DNA sequence: TGCGCCAGCAGCGTCCAGGTGGGTAACAATGAGCAGTTCTTC. Variable domain in full (rest from reference TRBV5-1 and TRBJ2-1): KAGVTQTPRYLIKTRGQQVTLSCSPISGHRSVSWYQQTPGQGLQFLFEYFSETQRNKGNFPGRFSGRQFSNSRSEMNVSTLELGDSALYLCASSVQVGNNEQFFGPGTRLTVL.

CDR3 nucleotides: TGCGCCAGCAGCTTCGGACAGACCTCTGGAGATACGCAGTATTTT. Translating it yields CASSFGQTSGDTQYF. V is TRBV5-1 and J is TRBJ2-3; possibly TRBD1 for D (6 bases). CDR3 length: 15 residues. From germline, CDR1 is SGHRS and CDR2 YFSETQ. The ends were cut back, 2 bases at V and 5 bases at J, with 15 bases in the middle.

This chain uses TRBV5-5 with TRBJ2-5; perhaps TRBD1 as D (6 bases). The CDR3 consists of 13 residues. Deletions cut 2 bases from V and 1 base from J, with 6 bases between. Germline CDR1 and CDR2: SGHKS and YYEKEE (reference sequence). As DNA, the CDR3 is TGTGCCAGCAGCTTACAGGGCCAAGAGACCCAGTACTTC. Translation gives CASSLQGQETQYF.

This rearrangement joins TRBV10-3 to TRBJ2-1; 7 positions match TRBD1. Losses at the gene ends were 0 bases for V and 7 bases for J; bases not matched to a gene: 6. Per germline, CDR1 ENHRY and CDR2 SYGVKD. The CDR3 extends over 15 amino acids. The CDR3 DNA is TGTGCCATCAGTGAGTCGAGACAGGGTATGAATGAGCAGTTCTTC. This encodes CAISESRQGMNEQFF.

The sample holds a few counts of this clone. The rearrangement joins TRBV4-2 to TRBJ1-4; TRBD1 agrees at 8 bases. V gave up 1 base and J gave up 0 bases; unmatched junction bases: 7. The CDR3 totals 18 residues. Germline V gene lookup returns CDR1 LGHNA and CDR2 YNFKEQ. CDR3 coding DNA: TGTGCCAGCAGCCAAGGACAGGGGTGGGTTGCAACTAATGAAAAACTGTTTTTT. Encoded protein: CASSQGQGWVATNEKLFF.

The chain carries TRBV21-1 and TRBJ2-5; the table calls TRBD2, which could not be checked here. TRBV21-1 represents a pseudogene. This CDR3 region has 17 residues. The CDR3 coding sequence is TGTGCCAGCAGCGAACGGGAACTAGCGGGAGTGAGAGAGACCCAGTACTTC. This codes for CASSERELAGVRETQYF.

V usage is TRBV4-3 and J usage is TRBJ2-2; the D gene is possibly TRBD2 (7 bases). This CDR3 contains 17 residues. The germline gives CDR1 LGHNA, CDR2 YSLEER. Trimming removed 4 bases from V and 6 bases from J, with 21 bases in between. The CDR3 coding sequence is TGCGCCAGCAGCCGCGGAGGGGGGGACCGCCTTCCCGGGGAGCTGTTTTTT. Protein sequence: CASSRGGGDRLPGELFF.

V and J are TRBV27 and TRBJ2-7, with TRBD1 matching over 10 bases. The germline V gene encodes CDR1 MNHEY and CDR2 SMNVEV (reference sequence). The CDR3 has 14 amino acids. V dropped 5 bases and J dropped 3; count of bases not matched to a gene: 4. CDR3: CASSHDRGLYEQYF. For the CDR3, the DNA is TGTGCCAGCAGTCACGACAGGGGGCTCTACGAGCAGTACTTC.

The chain recombines TRBV11-1 with TRBJ2-7; tentative D call: TRBD1 (6 bases). CDR1 and CDR2 from the germline V gene are SGHAT and FQDESV (reference sequence). Trimming left V 2 bases short and J 3 bases short, with 20 bases between. The CDR3 runs 17 residues. The CDR3 coding sequence is TGTGCCAGCAGCTTAAGCCGGAACAGGGCATCTTTCTACGAGCAGTACTTC. Translation: CASSLSRNRASFYEQYF.